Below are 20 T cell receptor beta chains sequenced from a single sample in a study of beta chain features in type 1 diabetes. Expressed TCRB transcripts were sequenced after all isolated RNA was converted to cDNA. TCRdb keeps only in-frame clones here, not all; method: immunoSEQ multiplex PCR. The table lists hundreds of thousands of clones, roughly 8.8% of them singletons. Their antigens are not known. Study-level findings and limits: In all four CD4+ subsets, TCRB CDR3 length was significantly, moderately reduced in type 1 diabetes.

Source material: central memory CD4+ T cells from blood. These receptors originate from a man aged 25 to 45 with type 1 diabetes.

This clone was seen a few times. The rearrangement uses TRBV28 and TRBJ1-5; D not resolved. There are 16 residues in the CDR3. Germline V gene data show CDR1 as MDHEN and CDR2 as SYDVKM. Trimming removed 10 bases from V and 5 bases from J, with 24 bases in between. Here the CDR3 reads CATFDFTRKRDQPQHF. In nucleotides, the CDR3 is TGTGCCACCTTCGACTTCACCCGAAAACGCGATCAGCCCCAGCATTTT.

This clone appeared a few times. In DNA form, the CDR3 reads TGTGCCAGCAGTTTCCTGCCTAGCGGGGGGGGAGCAGATACGCAGTATTTT. Translating it yields CASSFLPSGGGADTQYF. V usage is TRBV27 and J usage is TRBJ2-3, with TRBD2 matching 12 bases. The CDR3 runs to 17 residues. Germline V CDR1 and CDR2: MNHEY, SMNVEV (reference sequence). J gave up 4 bases and V 3 bases, and 8 bases lay outside the gene matches.

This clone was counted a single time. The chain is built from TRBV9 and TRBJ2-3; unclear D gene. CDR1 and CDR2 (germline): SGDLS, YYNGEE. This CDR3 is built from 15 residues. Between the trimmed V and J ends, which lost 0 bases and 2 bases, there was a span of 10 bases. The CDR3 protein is CASSVAPHDTDTQYF. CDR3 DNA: TGTGCCAGCAGCGTAGCTCCCCATGACACAGATACGCAGTATTTT.

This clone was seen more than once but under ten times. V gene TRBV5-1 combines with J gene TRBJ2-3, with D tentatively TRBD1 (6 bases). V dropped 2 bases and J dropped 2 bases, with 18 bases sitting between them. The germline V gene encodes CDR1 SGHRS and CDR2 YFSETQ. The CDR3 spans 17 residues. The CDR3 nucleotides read TGCGCCAGCAGCTTAGGACCGGGACACACCATCACAGATACGCAGTATTTT. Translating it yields CASSLGPGHTITDTQYF.

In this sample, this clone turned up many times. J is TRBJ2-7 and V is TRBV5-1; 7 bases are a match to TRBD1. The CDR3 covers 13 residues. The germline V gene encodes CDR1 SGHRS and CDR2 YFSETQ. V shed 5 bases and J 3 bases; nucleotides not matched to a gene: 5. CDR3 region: CASSQGQDYEQYF. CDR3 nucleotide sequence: TGCGCCAGCAGTCAAGGACAGGACTACGAGCAGTACTTC.

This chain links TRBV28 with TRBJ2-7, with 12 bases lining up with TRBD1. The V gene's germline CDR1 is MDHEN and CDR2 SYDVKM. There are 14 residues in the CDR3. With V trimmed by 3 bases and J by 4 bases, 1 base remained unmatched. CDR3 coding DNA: TGTGCCAGCAGTTTGGGACAGGGGGCATACGAGCAGTACTTC. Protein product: CASSLGQGAYEQYF. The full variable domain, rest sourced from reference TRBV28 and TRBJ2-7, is DVKVTQSSRYLVKRTGEKVFLECVQDMDHENMFWYRQDPGLGLRLIYFSYDVKMKEKGDIPEGYSVSREKKERFSLILESASTNQTSMYLCASSLGQGAYEQYFGPGTRLTVT.

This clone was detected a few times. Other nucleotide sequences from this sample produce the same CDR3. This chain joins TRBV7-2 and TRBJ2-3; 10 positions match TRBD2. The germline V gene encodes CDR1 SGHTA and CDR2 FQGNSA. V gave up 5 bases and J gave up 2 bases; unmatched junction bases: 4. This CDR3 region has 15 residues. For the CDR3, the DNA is TGTGCCAGCAGCCCTAGCGGGGGATCCACAGATACGCAGTATTTT. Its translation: CASSPSGGSTDTQYF.

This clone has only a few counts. The CDR3 reads CASSDSSKTDTQYF. For the CDR3, the DNA is TGTGCCAGCAGCGACTCCTCTAAAACAGATACGCAGTATTTT. This chain uses TRBV7-2 with TRBJ2-3, with no clear D. In germline, CDR1 is SGHTA, CDR2 FQGNSA. This CDR3 has 14 amino acids. Between the trimmed V and J ends, which lost 5 bases and 3 bases, there was a span of 12 bases.

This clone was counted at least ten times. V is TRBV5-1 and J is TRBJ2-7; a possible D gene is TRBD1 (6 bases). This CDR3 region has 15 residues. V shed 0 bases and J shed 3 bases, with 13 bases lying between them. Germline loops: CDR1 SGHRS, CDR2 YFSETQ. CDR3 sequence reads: CASSLASSTGYEQYF. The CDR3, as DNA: TGCGCCAGCAGCTTGGCCTCCTCGACAGGCTACGAGCAGTACTTC.

The CDR3 sequence is CASSARTSGDTQYF. The CDR3 nucleotides read TGTGCCAGCAGCGCCCGGACTAGCGGGGATACGCAGTATTTT. This rearrangement joins TRBV13 to TRBJ2-3, with TRBD2 identical over 11 bases. J gave up 6 bases and V 5 bases, and 4 bases lay outside the gene matches. Germline-derived CDR1 and CDR2 are PRHDT and FYEKMQ (reference sequence). The CDR3 runs 14 residues.

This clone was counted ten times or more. DNA for the CDR3: TGTGCCAGCAGCTTCCCACGGTCACCCCTCCACTTT. As protein: CASSFPRSPLHF. V gene TRBV5-6 combines with J gene TRBJ1-6; D remains ambiguous. Germline CDR1 reads SGHDT; CDR2 reads YYEEEE. Trimming removed 2 bases from V and 10 bases from J, with 7 bases in between. This CDR3 is 12 amino acids long.

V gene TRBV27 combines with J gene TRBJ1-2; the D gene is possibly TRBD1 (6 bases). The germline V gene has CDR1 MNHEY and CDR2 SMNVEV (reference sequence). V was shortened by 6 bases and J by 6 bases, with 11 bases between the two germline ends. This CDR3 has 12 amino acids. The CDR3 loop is CASRQGIDGYTF. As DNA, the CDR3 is TGTGCCAGCAGACAGGGAATTGATGGCTACACCTTC.

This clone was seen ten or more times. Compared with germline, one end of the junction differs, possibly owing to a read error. The CDR3 is CASSEESYSF. The CDR3 nucleotides read TGTGCCAGCAGTGAAGAGTCCTATTCCTTT. This chain uses TRBV2 with TRBJ2-3; D gene ambiguous. Per germline, CDR1 SNHLY and CDR2 FYNNEI. The CDR3 length is 10 residues.

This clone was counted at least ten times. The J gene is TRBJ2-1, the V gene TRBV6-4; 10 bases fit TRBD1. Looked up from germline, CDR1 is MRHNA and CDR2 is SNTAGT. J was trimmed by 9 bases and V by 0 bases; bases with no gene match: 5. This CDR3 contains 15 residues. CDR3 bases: TGTGCCAGCAGTGACTCGACAGGGGGCTTGAGTGAGCAGTTCTTC. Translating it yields CASSDSTGGLSEQFF.

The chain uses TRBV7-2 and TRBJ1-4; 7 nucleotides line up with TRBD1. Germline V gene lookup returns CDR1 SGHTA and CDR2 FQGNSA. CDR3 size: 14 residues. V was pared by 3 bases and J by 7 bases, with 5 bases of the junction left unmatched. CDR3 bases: TGTGCCAGCAGCTTCCCAGGGGGTGGTGAAAAACTGTTTTTT. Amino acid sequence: CASSFPGGGEKLFF.

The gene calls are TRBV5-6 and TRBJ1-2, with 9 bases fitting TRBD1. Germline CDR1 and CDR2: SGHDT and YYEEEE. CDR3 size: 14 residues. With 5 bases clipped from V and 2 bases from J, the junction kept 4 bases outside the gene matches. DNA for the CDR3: TGTGCCAGCAGAGGGACAGGGACCAACTATGGCTACACCTTC. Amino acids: CASRGTGTNYGYTF.

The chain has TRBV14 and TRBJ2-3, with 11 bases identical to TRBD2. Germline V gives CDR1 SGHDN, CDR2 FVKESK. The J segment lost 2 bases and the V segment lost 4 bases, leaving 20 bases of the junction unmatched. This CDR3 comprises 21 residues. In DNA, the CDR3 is TGTGCCAGCAGCCGGAGGTCCCAGCTAGCGGGGGGCCACAGAACCACAGATACGCAGTATTTT. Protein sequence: CASSRRSQLAGGHRTTDTQYF.

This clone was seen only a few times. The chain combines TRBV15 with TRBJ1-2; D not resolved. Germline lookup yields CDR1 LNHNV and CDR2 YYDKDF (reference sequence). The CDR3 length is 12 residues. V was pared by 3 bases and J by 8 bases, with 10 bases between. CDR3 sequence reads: CATSRTGGGYTF. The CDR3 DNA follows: TGTGCCACCAGCAGGACGGGAGGGGGCTACACCTTC.

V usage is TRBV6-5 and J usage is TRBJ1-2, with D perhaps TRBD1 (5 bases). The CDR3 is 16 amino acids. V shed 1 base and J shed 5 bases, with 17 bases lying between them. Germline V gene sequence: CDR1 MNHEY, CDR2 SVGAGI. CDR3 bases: TGTGCCAGCAGTTACTTGAAGGTACAGGAGGGGTATGGCTACACCTTC. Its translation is CASSYLKVQEGYGYTF.

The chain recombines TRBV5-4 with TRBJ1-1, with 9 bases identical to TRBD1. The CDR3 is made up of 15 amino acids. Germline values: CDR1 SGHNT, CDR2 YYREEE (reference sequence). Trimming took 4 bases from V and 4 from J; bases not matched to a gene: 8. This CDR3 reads CASSHPGTGPTEAFF. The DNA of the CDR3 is TGTGCCAGCAGCCACCCCGGGACAGGGCCCACTGAAGCTTTCTTT.